Many counts were recorded for the clone carrying this T cell receptor (beta chain). No antigen is known for it. TCRdb reanalysed the 5' RACE reads using MiXCR and keeps one entry per CDR3 protein. The sample has approximately 700,000 distinct CDR3 sequences, around 5.7% seen once. This sample is part of a study of identical twins. Study conclusions and caveats: Insertions were reduced in abundant cord blood beta clonotypes but not in memory repertoires. Models, which agreed with sharing between unrelated individuals, nonetheless underestimated the out-of-frame TCR alpha sharing seen in monozygotic twins. Where beta out-of-frame sequences were concerned, excess twin sharing was weaker.

CDR3 size: 18 residues. Per germline, CDR1 SGHRS and CDR2 YFSETQ. V gave up 4 bases and J gave up 7 bases; unmatched junction bases: 16. Every sampled donor was Caucasian and healthy. This chain links TRBV5-1 with TRBJ2-1; 11 bases line up with TRBD2. The origin of this receptor is a man between 18 and 29 years old in good health. The sample was naive T cells sorted from blood. The CDR3 DNA sequence: TGCGCCAGCAGCATGGGGCCGATTATAGCGGGAGGGAAGAATGAGCAGTTCTTC. Protein: CASSMGPIIAGGKNEQFF.